Described below is a single T cell receptor beta chain sequence and its context. In this sample, this clonotype turned up a few times. This clone's antigen is unknown. No quality values exist for individual bases; no much larger clone is one base distant. The library relied on 5' RACE. TCRdb shows the sequencer as Illumina HiSeq 2000. A universal primer binding site was introduced by template switching, and a unique molecular identifier was present in the final cDNA, enabling accurate counting of TCR cDNA molecules. First-strand cDNA for TCR alpha and beta chains was synthesized from specific primers in the conserved constant-segment region. Each cDNA library was double barcoded, with a SMART-Mk sample barcode plus Illumina barcodes, to control for contamination. Two successive PCR steps introduced TruSeq adapter sequences along with Illumina sample barcodes. The TCR alpha and beta cDNA libraries were sequenced on the Illumina HiSeq platform using custom primers. On the authors' methods: Unique molecular identifiers were extracted from raw reads with MiGEC, and CDR3 positions were determined with MiXCR. Recombination models were inferred per individual with the repgenHMM and IGoR tools using an EM algorithm. The analysis of shared clonotypes was done with the tcR package in R, with sharing normalized by the product of cloneset sizes. To study raw recombination free of thymic and clonal selection effects, out-of-frame nonproductive sequences were analyzed. TCRdb reprocessing: public reads trimmed at Q25 with fastp, clones called with MiXCR, in-frame beta chains kept. Every distinct CDR3 protein forms one entry, paired with its most common genes and DNA. The V and J calls, along with clone size, are taken from TCRdb and not from the paper's own processing. The sample table records nearly 900,000 distinct CDR3 sequences; approximately 13% of these occur just once. The top ten constitute around 1.5% of the sample.

The data were obtained in a study of identical twins (dated by TCRdb to about 2016). Concerning the study at large: The study deep-sequenced TCR alpha and beta repertoires from monozygotic twins, unrelated adults of various ages and cord blood to test whether fetal clonotypes persist. To rule out contamination, the twin experiments were replicated at different times with different library preparation protocols.

Every donor in the study was a healthy Caucasian. The twin cohort comprised three pairs of female monozygotic twins, all aged about 18 to 29 years. RNA for TCR libraries was isolated from peripheral blood mononuclear cells. From the cysteine through the phenylalanine, the CDR3 covers 14 amino acids. The DNA shown is the 42-base CDR3, in frame from base 1. CDR1 MNHNS and CDR2 SASEGT were looked up in the germline V gene. V loses 7 bases of germline sequence and J loses 2 bases, and the interval between the two ends is 13 bases. The investigation overall reported the following: Zero-insertion analyses could be partly confounded by invariant T cells such as MAIT and iNKT, although diverse VJ usage argued against such confounding for most clonotypes. Recombination models systematically underestimated out-of-frame TCR alpha sharing in monozygotic twins but agreed with sharing between unrelated individuals. A weaker excess of twin sharing was found in beta out-of-frame sequences because the signal-to-noise ratio was lowered by fewer shared sequences. Because the same donors could not be followed over many years, conclusions were based on cross-sectional statistical analysis. Abundant cord blood beta clonotypes carried fewer insertions; young adult naive repertoires showed a weaker similar trend, while memory repertoires showed none. Compared with coincidental sharing between unrelated individuals, out-of-frame TCR alpha sequences shared between twins showed an excess of sequences with low generation probability.

These data are also associated with another study on yellow fever vaccine responses in identical twins. From the second report: According to the authors, the vaccine-induced T cell response in identical twins seemed to be partly convergent and partly specific to each individual. In the study, vaccine-responding T cell clones were precisely tracked in identical twins.

This TCR came from a woman aged 18-29 years in good health. Sequencing was carried out using PBMCs. The sequence joins TRBV6-1 to TRBJ2-3; TRBD2 might be the D gene, on 5 matching bases. CDR3 reads: CASTPGVDTDTQYF. In nucleotides, the sequence is TGTGCCAGCACCCCCGGGGTCGACACAGATACGCAGTATTTT.